Listed here are 6 T cell receptor beta chains from one sample, sequenced in a study of shared clonotypes between healthy human individuals. Only CD45RO-negative cells positively selected for CCR7 counted as naive CD8 cells, so terminally differentiated effector memory CD45RA+ cells were excluded. Some clones are missing from TCRdb's copy, which holds only in-frame ones; the method was immunoSEQ multiplex PCR. The data contain about 870,000 clones, 85% to 95% of them singletons. Sequenced input: naive CD8+ T cells sorted from blood. These receptors originate from a man aged 25-45 years in good health.

The rearrangement uses TRBV7-9 and TRBJ1-2, with D possibly TRBD1 on 5 matching bases. The CDR3 extends over 15 amino acids. CDR1 and CDR2 from the germline V gene are SEHNR and FQNEAQ (reference sequence). Trimming pared 8 bases from V and 5 bases from J, leaving 21 bases between. The CDR3 spells CASSVAGQGRYGYTF. DNA for the CDR3: TGTGCCAGCTCTGTCGCGGGGCAGGGAAGGTATGGCTACACCTTC. Looking up the rest from reference TRBV7-9 and TRBJ1-2 gives the full variable domain: DTGVSQNPRHKITKRGQNVTFRCDPISEHNRLYWYRQTLGQGPEFLTYFQNEAQLEKSRLLSDRFSAERPKGSFSTLEIQRTEQGDSAMYLCASSVAGQGRYGYTFGSGTRLTVV.

The chain joins TRBV29-1 to TRBJ2-1; D not certain. Germline CDR1 and CDR2: SQVTM and ANQGSEA. Trimming cost V 3 bases and J 2 bases, with 11 bases left between them. This CDR3 is 14 amino acids long. The CDR3 reads CSVEPTLTYNEQFF. The CDR3 bases are TGCAGCGTTGAGCCGACTCTAACCTACAATGAGCAGTTCTTC.

This sequence joins TRBV5-4 and TRBJ1-1, with D perhaps TRBD1 (5 bases). The germline V and J ends were trimmed by 4 bases and 11 bases, with 18 bases remaining between them. The CDR3 sequence is 13 residues long. Germline lookup yields CDR1 SGHNT and CDR2 YYREEE (reference sequence). CDR3 bases: TGTGCCAGCAGCAACGACCGGGACCCGACGGCTTTCTTT. This encodes CASSNDRDPTAFF.

This chain links TRBV9 with TRBJ2-7, with 8 bases that match TRBD1. Germline V lookup: CDR1 SGDLS, CDR2 YYNGEE. Trimming removed 3 bases from V and 1 base from J; junction bases left unmatched: 6. CDR3 length: 15 amino acids. For the CDR3, the DNA is TGTGCCAGCAGCGAAAGGACAGGGTATTCCTACGAGCAGTACTTC. It encodes CASSERTGYSYEQYF. The complete variable domain, with remaining parts taken from reference TRBV9 and TRBJ2-7, reads DSGVTQTPKHLITATGQRVTLRCSPRSGDLSVYWYQQSLDQGLQFLIQYYNGEERAKGNILERFSAQQFPDLHSELNLSSLELGDSALYFCASSERTGYSYEQYFGPGTRLTVT.

The genes are TRBV5-8 and TRBJ2-3, with TRBD2 identical over 13 bases. Germline V gene lookup returns CDR1 SGHTS and CDR2 YDEGEE. This CDR3 comprises 17 residues. The junction had 10 bases not matched to a gene; V was cut back by 4 bases and J by 5 bases. The CDR3, as DNA: TGTGCCAGCAGCCCTGGACTAGCGGGAGTTGCCGTAGATACGCAGTATTTT. Residues: CASSPGLAGVAVDTQYF.

The chain employs TRBV11-2 and TRBJ1-1; TRBD1 might be the D (6 bases). The V end was cut by 3 bases, the J end by 3 bases, with 11 bases between. Germline values: CDR1 SGHAT, CDR2 FQNNGV. The length of the CDR3 is 14 residues. CDR3 bases: TGTGCCAGCAGCTTCGGGGGCGCGGACACTGAAGCTTTCTTT. This gives the protein CASSFGGADTEAFF.